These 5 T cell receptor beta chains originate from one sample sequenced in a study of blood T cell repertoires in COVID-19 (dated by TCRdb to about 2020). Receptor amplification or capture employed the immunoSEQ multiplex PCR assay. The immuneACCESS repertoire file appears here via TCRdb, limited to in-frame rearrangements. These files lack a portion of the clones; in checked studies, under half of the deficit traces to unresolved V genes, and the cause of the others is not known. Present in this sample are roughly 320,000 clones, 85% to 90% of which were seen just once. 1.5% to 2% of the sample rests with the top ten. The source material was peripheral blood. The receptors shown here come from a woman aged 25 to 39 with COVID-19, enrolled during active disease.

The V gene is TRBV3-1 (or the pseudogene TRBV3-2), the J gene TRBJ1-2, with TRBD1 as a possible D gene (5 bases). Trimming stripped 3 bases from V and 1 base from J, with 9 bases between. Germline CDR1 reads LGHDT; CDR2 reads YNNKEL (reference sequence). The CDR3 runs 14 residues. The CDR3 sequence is CASSQQGLNYGYTF. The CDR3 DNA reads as TGTGCCAGCAGCCAGCAGGGTCTTAACTATGGCTACACCTTC.

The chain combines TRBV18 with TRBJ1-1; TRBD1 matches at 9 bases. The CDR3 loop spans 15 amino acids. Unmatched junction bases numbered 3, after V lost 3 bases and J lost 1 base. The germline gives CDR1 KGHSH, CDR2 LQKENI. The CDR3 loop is CASSPGTGTNTEAFF. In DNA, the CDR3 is TGTGCCAGCTCACCCGGGACAGGGACGAACACTGAAGCTTTCTTT.

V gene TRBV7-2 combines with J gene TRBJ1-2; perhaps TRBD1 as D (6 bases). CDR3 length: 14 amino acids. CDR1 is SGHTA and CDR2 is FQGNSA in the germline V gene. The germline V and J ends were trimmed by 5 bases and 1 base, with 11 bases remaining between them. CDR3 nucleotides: TGTGCCAGCAGCAAGACAGGAAGTAACTATGGCTACACCTTC. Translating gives CASSKTGSNYGYTF.

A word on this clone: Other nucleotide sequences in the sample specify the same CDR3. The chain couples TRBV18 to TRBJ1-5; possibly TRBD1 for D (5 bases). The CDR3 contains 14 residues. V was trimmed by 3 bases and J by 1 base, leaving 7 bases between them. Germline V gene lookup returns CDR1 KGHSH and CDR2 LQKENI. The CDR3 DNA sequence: TGTGCCAGCTCACCGGGGCAGAGCAATCAGCCCCAGCATTTT. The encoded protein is CASSPGQSNQPQHF.

The CDR3 spells CASSPAGNQPQHF. Written as DNA, the CDR3 is TGTGCCAGCTCACCAGCGGGGAATCAGCCCCAGCATTTT. V and J are TRBV18 and TRBJ1-5; D is unresolved. Trimming removed 2 bases from V and 4 bases from J, with 6 bases in between. CDR3 length: 13 residues. Per germline, CDR1 KGHSH and CDR2 LQKENI.